These 11 T cell receptor beta chains came from one sample sequenced in a study of cytomegalovirus exposure and HLA in healthy donors. PCR involved 60 Vbeta and 13 Jbeta primers. Sequencing used immunoSEQ multiplex PCR; TCRdb keeps in-frame clones, though not all of them. This table holds some 130,000 clones, around 70% found once. Material: PBMCs. Receptor source: a male donor in good health and CMV-seronegative.

This clone has just a few counts. The V and J genes are TRBV14 and TRBJ2-3, with D maybe TRBD2 (6 bases). Per germline, CDR1 SGHDN and CDR2 FVKESK. CDR3 length: 14 amino acids. V gave up 3 bases and J gave up 2 bases, with 9 bases separating them. The CDR3 reads CASSQRDFTDTQYF. CDR3 coding DNA: TGTGCCAGCAGCCAGCGGGACTTCACAGATACGCAGTATTTT.

This clone was counted only a few times. This chain's CDR3 is CASSLEGGGEAFF. The CDR3, as DNA: TGCGCCAGCAGCTTGGAGGGAGGGGGTGAAGCTTTCTTT. The chain combines TRBV5-1 with TRBJ1-1; D may be TRBD1 (6 bases). The CDR3 consists of 13 residues. Trimming cost V 0 bases and J 7 bases, with 10 bases left between them. CDR1 SGHRS and CDR2 YFSETQ come from the germline V gene. Using reference TRBV5-1 and TRBJ1-1 for the parts outside the CDR3, the full variable domain is KAGVTQTPRYLIKTRGQQVTLSCSPISGHRSVSWYQQTPGQGLQFLFEYFSETQRNKGNFPGRFSGRQFSNSRSEMNVSTLELGDSALYLCASSLEGGGEAFFGQGTRLTVV.

The chain couples TRBV13 to TRBJ2-7; 7 positions match TRBD2. Trimming took 4 bases from V and 2 from J; bases not matched to a gene: 11. The CDR3 is 16 residues long. Germline V CDR1 and CDR2: PRHDT, FYEKMQ (reference sequence). CDR3 sequence (DNA): TGTGCCAGCAGCTCTCTAACTAGCGCGACTCCCTACGAGCAGTACTTC. Protein: CASSSLTSATPYEQYF.

The chain couples TRBV5-4 to TRBJ2-5; 8 positions match TRBD2. Germline assignment: CDR1 SGHNT and CDR2 YYREEE (reference sequence). There are 16 residues in the CDR3. V gave up 6 bases and J gave up 7 bases; unmatched junction bases: 17. The CDR3 DNA reads as TGTGCCAGCACCCCCGGGGGACTAGGCGGCGAGGTGACCCAGTACTTC. The encoded protein is CASTPGGLGGEVTQYF.

The chain links TRBV27 to TRBJ1-1; D unresolved. Trimming stripped 5 bases from V and 0 bases from J, with 10 bases between. The CDR3 runs to 14 residues. Germline V gene data show CDR1 as MNHEY and CDR2 as SMNVEV (reference sequence). The CDR3 sequence: CASSPFTLNTEAFF. In nucleotides, the CDR3 is TGTGCCAGCAGTCCGTTCACTTTGAACACTGAAGCTTTCTTT.

The genes are TRBV27 and TRBJ1-4; TRBD1 might be the D (5 bases). V was pared by 0 bases and J by 4 bases, with 12 bases between. Germline-derived CDR1 and CDR2 are MNHEY and SMNVEV (reference sequence). The CDR3 is made up of 16 amino acids. In DNA form, the CDR3 reads TGTGCCAGCAGTTTATCGAGGAGGGGCAATAATGAAAAACTGTTTTTT. As protein: CASSLSRRGNNEKLFF.

The chain joins TRBV10-3 to TRBJ1-3; possibly TRBD1 for D (5 bases). V lost 4 bases, J lost 0 bases, and 7 bases lay in between. The CDR3 spans 14 residues. The germline CDR1 and CDR2 sequences are ENHRY and SYGVKD. The chain's CDR3 is CAISGGGSGNTIYF. CDR3 nucleotides: TGTGCCATCAGTGGGGGGGGCTCTGGAAACACCATATATTTT.

This chain joins TRBV5-1 and TRBJ2-3; 7 positions match TRBD1. The CDR3 is made up of 14 amino acids. Germline values: CDR1 SGHRS, CDR2 YFSETQ. Unmatched junction bases numbered 9, after V lost 8 bases and J lost 3 bases. CDR3 loop: CASRGQSGTDTQYF. The CDR3 DNA reads as TGCGCCAGTAGGGGACAGTCGGGAACAGATACGCAGTATTTT. Supplemented by reference TRBV5-1 and TRBJ2-3, the full variable domain reads KAGVTQTPRYLIKTRGQQVTLSCSPISGHRSVSWYQQTPGQGLQFLFEYFSETQRNKGNFPGRFSGRQFSNSRSEMNVSTLELGDSALYLCASRGQSGTDTQYFGPGTRLTVL.

This sequence joins TRBV4-3 and TRBJ2-1; tentatively, D is TRBD2 (5 bases). Germline V gene sequence: CDR1 LGHNA, CDR2 YSLEER. V was pared by 0 bases and J by 2 bases, with 8 bases between. This CDR3 comprises 15 residues. The CDR3 sequence: CASSQEAVTYNEQFF. The CDR3 region has the DNA TGCGCCAGCAGCCAAGAAGCGGTCACCTACAATGAGCAGTTCTTC.

This clone was seen a handful of times. The CDR3 DNA reads as TGTGCCAGCAGCTTAAGGCCGCGGGGGACAGGAAACACCATATATTTT. Protein: CASSLRPRGTGNTIYF. This chain links TRBV7-8 with TRBJ1-3; D perhaps matches TRBD1 (6 bases). CDR1 and CDR2 (germline): SGHVS, FQNEAQ. With 2 bases removed from V and 4 bases from J, the gap between germline ends came to 15 bases. The CDR3 covers 16 residues.

The J gene is TRBJ2-2, the V gene TRBV27, with D uncertain. Germline values: CDR1 MNHEY, CDR2 SMNVEV (reference sequence). The CDR3 sequence is 13 residues long. V lost 4 bases, J lost 3 bases, and 6 bases lay in between. For the CDR3, the DNA is TGTGCCAGCAGTTCTTCCTACACCGGGGAGCTGTTTTTT. Amino acids: CASSSSYTGELFF.